This T cell receptor beta chain was obtained from a study of persistence of HIV-infected CD4 T cells. Study overall: Isolated cells were CMV- and HIV-1 Gag-responding CD4+ T cells. Suppressive ART had lasted a median of 8 years.

The CDR3 has 17 amino acids. Germline V gene lookup returns CDR1 MGHRA and CDR2 YSYEKL. V shed 5 bases and J 8 bases; nucleotides not matched to a gene: 16. Cells were stimulated with overlapping HIV-1 Gag 15-mer peptides. CD40L-negative CD69-negative CD45RO-high memory CD4+ T cells were sorted as populations depleted of antigen-responding cells. The immunoSEQ assay was version 4, run in survey mode. Libraries were prepared by immunoSEQ multiplex PCR; TCRdb keeps only in-frame clonotypes and omits some of them. In the table there are over 60,000 clones, about 77% of which are singletons. With regard to this clone: Its antigen remains unknown.

V gene TRBV4-1 combines with J gene TRBJ2-1; the match to TRBD1 covers 9 bases. Sequencing used CD4+ T cells sorted from PBMCs after roughly 18-hour stimulation, obtained from a patient who received antiretroviral therapy. The sequence came from an adult man with HIV who was CMV-seropositive. CDR3 residues: CASSSGTGRGLTDEQFF. The CDR3 DNA is TGCGCCAGCAGCTCAGGGACAGGGAGAGGACTAACCGATGAGCAGTTCTTC.